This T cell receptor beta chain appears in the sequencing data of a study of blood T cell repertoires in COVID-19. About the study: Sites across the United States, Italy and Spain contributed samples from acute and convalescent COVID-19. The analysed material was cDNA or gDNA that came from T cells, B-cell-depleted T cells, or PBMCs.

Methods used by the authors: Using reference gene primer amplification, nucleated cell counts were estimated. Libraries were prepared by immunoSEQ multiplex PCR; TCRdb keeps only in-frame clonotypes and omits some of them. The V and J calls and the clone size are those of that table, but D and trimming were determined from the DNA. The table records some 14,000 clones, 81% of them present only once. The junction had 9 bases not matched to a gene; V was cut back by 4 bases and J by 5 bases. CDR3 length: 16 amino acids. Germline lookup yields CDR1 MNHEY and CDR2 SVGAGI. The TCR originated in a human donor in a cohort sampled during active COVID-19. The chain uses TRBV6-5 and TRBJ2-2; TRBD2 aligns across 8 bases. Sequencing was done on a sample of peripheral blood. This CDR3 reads CASSSLPGGQTGELFF. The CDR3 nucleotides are TGTGCCAGCAGTTCCCTGCCGGGAGGGCAAACCGGGGAGCTGTTTTTT.